Listed below are T cell receptor beta chains from one sample, sequenced in a study of post-analysis software for immune sequencing data. TCRdb used MiXCR to reprocess the PCR reads, holding one entry per CDR3 protein. The repertoire holds roughly 540,000 distinct CDR3 sequences, with 30% to 40% as singletons. Sequenced input: blood. These receptors originate from a girl aged 2 to 17 with multiple sclerosis. CDR3s include the opening cysteine and the closing phenylalanine or tryptophan. D genes are given only for firm matches. Clone size is given for some rows only: seen once, a few or many times, or a class if the clone is expanded.

d_gene: NA
len: 14
v_gene: TRBV6-6
j_gene: TRBJ2-1
abundance: few
CDR3aa: CASSYTGSYNEQFF
CDR3nt: TGTGCCAGCAGTTACACAGGTTCCTACAATGAGCAGTTCTTC

d_gene: NA
len: 13
v_gene: TRBV7-9
j_gene: TRBJ2-5
abundance: NA
CDR3aa: CASSPPGAETQYF
CDR3nt: TGTGCCAGCAGCCCTCCGGGGGCGGAGACCCAGTACTTC

d_gene: TRBD2
len: 15
v_gene: TRBV5-1
j_gene: TRBJ2-1
abundance: NA
CDR3aa: CASSAGASGYNEQFF
CDR3nt: TGCGCCAGCAGCGCCGGGGCTAGCGGCTACAATGAGCAGTTCTTC

d_gene: NA
len: 15
v_gene: TRBV29-1
j_gene: TRBJ2-7
abundance: few
CDR3aa: CSVEVVRARGGEQYF
CDR3nt: NA

d_gene: NA
len: 14
v_gene: TRBV3-1
j_gene: TRBJ2-5
abundance: NA
CDR3aa: CASSRGRVQETQYF
CDR3nt: TGTGCCAGCAGCCGGGGAAGGGTCCAAGAGACCCAGTACTTC

d_gene: TRBD1
len: 14
v_gene: TRBV28
j_gene: TRBJ2-5
abundance: NA
CDR3aa: CASSAPGQGQTQYF
CDR3nt: TGTGCCAGCAGTGCACCGGGACAGGGGCAGACCCAGTACTTC

d_gene: NA
len: 15
v_gene: TRBV5-1
j_gene: TRBJ2-3
abundance: few
CDR3aa: CASSPLSRVEDTQYF
CDR3nt: TGCGCCAGCAGCCCCCTTTCCAGGGTGGAGGATACGCAGTATTTT

d_gene: TRBD2
len: 15
v_gene: TRBV6-5
j_gene: TRBJ2-1
abundance: NA
CDR3aa: CASTTSGGGGETQFF
CDR3nt: TGTGCCAGCACTACCTCGGGGGGAGGAGGGGAGACCCAGTTCTTC

d_gene: TRBD2
len: 16
v_gene: TRBV15
j_gene: TRBJ2-3
abundance: few
CDR3aa: CATSRPGLGVTDTQYF
CDR3nt: TGTGCCACCAGCAGACCCGGACTAGGGGTAACAGATACGCAGTATTTT

d_gene: NA
len: 15
v_gene: TRBV12-3/TRBV12-4
j_gene: TRBJ1-6
abundance: NA
CDR3aa: CASSPDLAEVETQYF
CDR3nt: TGTGCCAGCAGCCCCGACCTAGCGGAGGTCGAGACCCAGTACTTT

d_gene: TRBD1
len: 14
v_gene: TRBV27
j_gene: TRBJ2-5
abundance: NA
CDR3aa: CASSNRGHPYERYF
CDR3nt: TGTGCCAGCTCTAACAGGGGGCACCCCTACGAGCGGTACTTC

d_gene: NA
len: 16
v_gene: TRBV29-1
j_gene: TRBJ2-3
abundance: NA
CDR3aa: CSVPGVAEGYTDTQYF
CDR3nt: TGCAGCGTACCCGGGGTAGCGGAGGGCTACACAGATACGCAGTATTTT

d_gene: NA
len: 17
v_gene: TRBV5-1
j_gene: TRBJ1-5
abundance: few
CDR3aa: CASSLLPGVVGNQPQHF
CDR3nt: TGCGCCAGCAGCTTGTTACCAGGGGTTGTGGGCAATCAGCCCCAGCATTTT

d_gene: NA
len: 16
v_gene: TRBV13
j_gene: TRBJ2-3
abundance: few
CDR3aa: CASSLDPGPGADTQYF
CDR3nt: TGTGCCAGCAGCTTAGACCCGGGACCGGGCGCAGATACGCAGTATTTT

d_gene: NA
len: 18
v_gene: TRBV12-3/TRBV12-4
j_gene: TRBJ2-4
abundance: NA
CDR3aa: CASSPGPKGARGKNIQYF
CDR3nt: TGTGCCAGCAGTCCCGGGCCAAAAGGGGCCCGAGGTAAAAACATTCAGTACTTC

d_gene: TRBD2
len: 19
v_gene: TRBV6-5
j_gene: TRBJ2-1
abundance: NA
CDR3aa: CASSYLWVAGGEGYNEQFF
CDR3nt: TGTGCCAGCAGTTACCTCTGGGTAGCGGGGGGGGAAGGATACAATGAGCAGTTCTTC

d_gene: TRBD1
len: 17
v_gene: TRBV18
j_gene: TRBJ2-5
abundance: NA
CDR3aa: CASSPQYGQGGQETQYF
CDR3nt: TGTGCCAGCTCACCTCAATACGGACAGGGGGGGCAAGAGACCCAGTACTTC

d_gene: NA
len: 12
v_gene: TRBV29-1
j_gene: TRBJ2-3
abundance: NA
CDR3aa: CSVDSPRYTQYF
CDR3nt: TGCAGCGTTGATTCCCCGAGGTATACGCAGTATTTT

d_gene: TRBD2
len: 15
v_gene: TRBV6-1
j_gene: TRBJ2-7
abundance: NA
CDR3aa: CASRAFGLAGGEQYF
CDR3nt: TGTGCCAGCAGAGCCTTCGGACTAGCGGGGGGCGAGCAGTACTTC

d_gene: TRBD2
len: 17
v_gene: TRBV12-3/TRBV12-4
j_gene: TRBJ2-1
abundance: NA
CDR3aa: CASGRTSGGAGANEQFF
CDR3nt: TGTGCCAGCGGGCGGACTAGCGGGGGCGCGGGGGCGAATGAGCAGTTCTTC

d_gene: NA
len: 12
v_gene: TRBV20-1
j_gene: TRBJ2-1
abundance: few
CDR3aa: CSASRRNNEQFF
CDR3nt: TGCAGTGCTAGTCGGAGAAACAATGAGCAGTTCTTC

d_gene: NA
len: 16
v_gene: TRBV5-1
j_gene: TRBJ2-3
abundance: NA
CDR3aa: CASSPPGTDATDTQYF
CDR3nt: TGCGCCAGCAGCCCGCCAGGGACTGACGCCACAGATACGCAGTATTTT

d_gene: NA
len: 12
v_gene: TRBV5-6
j_gene: TRBJ2-7
abundance: many
CDR3aa: CASSLSYAEQYF
CDR3nt: TGTGCCAGCAGCTTGTCGTACGCCGAGCAGTACTTC

d_gene: NA
len: 13
v_gene: TRBV3-1
j_gene: TRBJ2-5
abundance: few
CDR3aa: CAGSQVVQETQYF
CDR3nt: TGTGCCGGCAGCCAAGTTGTGCAAGAGACCCAGTACTTC

d_gene: TRBD1
len: 14
v_gene: TRBV5-5
j_gene: TRBJ2-7
abundance: NA
CDR3aa: CASSMGQGGYEQYF
CDR3nt: TGTGCCAGCAGTATGGGACAGGGAGGCTACGAGCAGTACTTC

d_gene: TRBD2
len: 14
v_gene: TRBV29-1
j_gene: TRBJ2-1
abundance: few
CDR3aa: CSVAGTSFYNEQFF
CDR3nt: TGCAGCGTTGCGGGGACTAGCTTTTACAATGAGCAGTTCTTC

d_gene: NA
len: 13
v_gene: TRBV7-2
j_gene: TRBJ1-2
abundance: few
CDR3aa: CASSLSGSDGYTF
CDR3nt: TGTGCCAGCAGCTTGTCCGGGAGTGATGGCTACACCTTC

d_gene: NA
len: 15
v_gene: TRBV27
j_gene: TRBJ1-4
abundance: NA
CDR3aa: CASRPLGATNEKLFF
CDR3nt: TGTGCCAGCAGGCCTCTGGGTGCAACTAATGAAAAACTGTTTTTT

d_gene: NA
len: 15
v_gene: TRBV7-2
j_gene: TRBJ2-5
abundance: few
CDR3aa: CASSLASPGKETQYF
CDR3nt: TGTGCCAGCAGCTTAGCCAGTCCAGGGAAAGAGACCCAGTACTTC

d_gene: NA
len: 13
v_gene: TRBV5-1
j_gene: TRBJ1-2
abundance: many
CDR3aa: CASSLGSFYGYTF
CDR3nt: TGCGCCAGCAGCTTGGGGTCCTTCTATGGCTACACCTTC

d_gene: NA
len: 17
v_gene: TRBV4-1
j_gene: TRBJ2-1
abundance: few
CDR3aa: CASSQVRGGPRRNEQFF
CDR3nt: TGCGCCAGCAGCCAAGTGAGAGGGGGGCCAAGGAGGAATGAGCAGTTCTTC

d_gene: NA
len: 18
v_gene: TRBV2
j_gene: TRBJ1-4
abundance: once
CDR3aa: CASGDPGLLGLKDEKLFF
CDR3nt: TGTGCCAGCGGAGACCCCGGACTTTTGGGACTGAAGGATGAAAAACTGTTTTTT

d_gene: TRBD1
len: 15
v_gene: TRBV5-1
j_gene: TRBJ2-1
abundance: few
CDR3aa: CASSLYGQGGDEQFF
CDR3nt: TGCGCCAGCAGCTTGTATGGACAGGGAGGCGATGAGCAGTTCTTC

d_gene: TRBD2
len: 12
v_gene: TRBV29-1
j_gene: TRBJ2-5
abundance: NA
CDR3aa: CSVVGGGGEQYF
CDR3nt: TGCAGCGTTGTCGGAGGCGGGGGTGAGCAGTACTTC

d_gene: TRBD1
len: 16
v_gene: TRBV18
j_gene: TRBJ2-5
abundance: once
CDR3aa: CASSPLQQGVRETQYF
CDR3nt: TGTGCCAGCTCACCACTGCAACAGGGGGTGAGAGAGACCCAGTACTTC

d_gene: NA
len: 13
v_gene: TRBV28
j_gene: TRBJ1-1
abundance: NA
CDR3aa: CASSPPENTEAFF
CDR3nt: TGTGCCAGCAGCCCCCCTGAGAACACTGAAGCTTTCTTT

d_gene: NA
len: 14
v_gene: TRBV5-5
j_gene: TRBJ1-1
abundance: NA
CDR3aa: CASSRGVMNTKAFF
CDR3nt: TGTGCCAGCAGCCGGGGGGTGATGAACACTAAAGCTTTCTTT